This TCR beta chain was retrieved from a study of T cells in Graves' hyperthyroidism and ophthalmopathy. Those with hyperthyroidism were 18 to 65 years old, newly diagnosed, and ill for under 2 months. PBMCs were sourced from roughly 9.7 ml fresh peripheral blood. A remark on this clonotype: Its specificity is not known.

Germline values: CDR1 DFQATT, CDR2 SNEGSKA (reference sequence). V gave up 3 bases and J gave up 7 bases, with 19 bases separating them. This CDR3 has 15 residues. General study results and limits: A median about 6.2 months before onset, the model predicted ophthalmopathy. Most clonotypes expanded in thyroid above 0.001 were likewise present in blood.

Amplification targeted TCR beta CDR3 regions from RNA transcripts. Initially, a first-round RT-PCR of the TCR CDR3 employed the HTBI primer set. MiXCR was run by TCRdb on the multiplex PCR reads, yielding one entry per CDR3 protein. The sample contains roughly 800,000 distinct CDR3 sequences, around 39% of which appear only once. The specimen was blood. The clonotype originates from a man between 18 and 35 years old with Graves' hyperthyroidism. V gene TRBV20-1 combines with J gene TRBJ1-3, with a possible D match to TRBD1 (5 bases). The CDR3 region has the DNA TGCAGTGCTAGTGCGGGACGGGGAACTTGGAACACCATATATTTT. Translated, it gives CSASAGRGTWNTIYF.